This T cell receptor (beta chain) appears in the sequencing data of a study of T-cell memory formation after mild COVID-19. In the study overall: TCR clusters were largely donor specific. General study points: In pre-infection memory, a portion of responding clones appeared, which suggested that cross-reactive memory joined. Nothing confirmed that second-wave clones peaking on day 37 were specific for SARS-CoV-2.

CDR3 size: 13 residues. V lost 0 bases and J lost 6, with 5 bases in between. Germline lookup yields CDR1 MNHEY and CDR2 SVGEGT. Constant-segment-primed 5'RACE gave TCR alpha and TCR beta cDNA libraries with sample barcodes and UMIs. MiXCR was run by TCRdb on the 5' RACE reads, yielding one entry per CDR3 protein. The sample includes approximately 170,000 distinct CDR3 sequences, 10% to 15% of them seen just once. The table lists this clonotype with a few counts. Its antigen remains unknown. The genes are TRBV6-2 or TRBV6-3 and TRBJ2-2; D not resolved. This clonotype was sampled from a man between 18 and 35 years old who had mild COVID-19 (a few samples of this study predate the infection). Cell type and time point are not known. What was sequenced was PBMCs or a T cell subset sorted from them (not recorded which). DNA of the CDR3: TGTGCCAGCAGTTACTCGAAATCCGGGGAGCTGTTTTTT. Translation gives CASSYSKSGELFF.